Sequencing of this T cell receptor (beta chain) was carried out in a study of CD8 T cells in acute hepatitis C reinfection. Across the whole study: CD8+ T cells recognizing the HCV NS3-1073 epitope were profiled acutely and after viral clearance.

TCRdb keeps only in-frame clones here, not all; method: immunoSEQ multiplex PCR. Of 30,000 to 40,000 clones in the sample, around 87% were seen once. Time point denoted: naive CD8 control sorted from an acute-time-point sample. Surface staining used CD3, CD8 and CD45RO, with dead cells excluded. The germline V gene has CDR1 WSHSY and CDR2 SAAADI. This CDR3 is 13 amino acids long. V lost 2 bases, J lost 4 bases, and 9 bases lay in between. On this clone itself: The antigen remains unidentified.

Findings of the study overall: Diversity was high, without significant differences between resolver and chronic groups.

The chain has TRBV10-2 and TRBJ2-7; D not resolved. The sequence was obtained from a man aged 25 to 40 with chronic hepatitis C. Sequencing input: naive CD8+ T cells from PBMCs. The chain's CDR3 is CASSEGTDYEQYF. The CDR3 DNA is TGCGCCAGCAGTGAGGGTACGGATTACGAGCAGTACTTC.